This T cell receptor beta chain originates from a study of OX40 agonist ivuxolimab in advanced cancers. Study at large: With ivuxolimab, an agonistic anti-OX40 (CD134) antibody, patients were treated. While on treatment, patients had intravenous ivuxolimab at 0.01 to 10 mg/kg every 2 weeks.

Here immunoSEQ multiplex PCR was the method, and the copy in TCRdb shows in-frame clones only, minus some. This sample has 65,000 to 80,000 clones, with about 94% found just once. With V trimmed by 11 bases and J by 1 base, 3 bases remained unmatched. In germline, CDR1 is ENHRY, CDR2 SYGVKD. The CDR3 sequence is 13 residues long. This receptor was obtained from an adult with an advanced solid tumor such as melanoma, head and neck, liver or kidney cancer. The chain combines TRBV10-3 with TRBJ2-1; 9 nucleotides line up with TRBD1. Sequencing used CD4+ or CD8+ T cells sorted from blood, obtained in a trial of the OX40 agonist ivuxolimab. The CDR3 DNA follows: TGTGCCGTAGGGACAGGGTCCTACAATGAGCAGTTCTTC. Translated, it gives CAVGTGSYNEQFF.